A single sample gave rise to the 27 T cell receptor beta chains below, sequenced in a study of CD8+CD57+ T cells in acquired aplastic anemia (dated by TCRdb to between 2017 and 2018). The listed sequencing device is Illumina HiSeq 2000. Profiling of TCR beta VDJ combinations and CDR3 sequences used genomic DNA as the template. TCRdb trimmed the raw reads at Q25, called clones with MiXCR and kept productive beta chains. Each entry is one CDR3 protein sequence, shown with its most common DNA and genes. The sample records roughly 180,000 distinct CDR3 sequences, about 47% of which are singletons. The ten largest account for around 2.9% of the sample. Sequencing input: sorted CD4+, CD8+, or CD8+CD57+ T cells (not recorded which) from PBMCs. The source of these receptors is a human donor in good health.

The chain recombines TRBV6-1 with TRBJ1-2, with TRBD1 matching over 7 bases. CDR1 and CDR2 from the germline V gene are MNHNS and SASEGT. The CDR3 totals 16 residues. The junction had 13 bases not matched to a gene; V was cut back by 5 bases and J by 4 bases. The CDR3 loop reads CASSRSGQVEGYGYTF. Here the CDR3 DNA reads TGTGCCAGCAGTCGTTCCGGACAGGTCGAGGGCTATGGCTACACCTTC.

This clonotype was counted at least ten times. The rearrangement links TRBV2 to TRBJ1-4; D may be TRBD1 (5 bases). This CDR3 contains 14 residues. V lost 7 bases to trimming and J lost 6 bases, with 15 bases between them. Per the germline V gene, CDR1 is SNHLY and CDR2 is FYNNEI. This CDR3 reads CASKVRVVYEKLFF. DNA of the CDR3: TGTGCCAGCAAGGTCAGGGTTGTGTATGAAAAACTGTTTTTT.

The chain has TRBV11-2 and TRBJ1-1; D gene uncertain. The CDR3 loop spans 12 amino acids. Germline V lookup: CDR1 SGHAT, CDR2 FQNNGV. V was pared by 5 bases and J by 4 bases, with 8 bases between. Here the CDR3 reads CASSLGITEAFF. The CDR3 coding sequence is TGTGCCAGCAGCCTTGGGATCACTGAAGCTTTCTTT.

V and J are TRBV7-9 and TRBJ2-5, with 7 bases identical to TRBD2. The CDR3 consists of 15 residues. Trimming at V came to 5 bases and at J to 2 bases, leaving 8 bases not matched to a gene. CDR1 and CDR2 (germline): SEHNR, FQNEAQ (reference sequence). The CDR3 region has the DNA TGTGCCAGCAGCCGCACTAGCGTGAGACAAGAGACCCAGTACTTC. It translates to CASSRTSVRQETQYF.

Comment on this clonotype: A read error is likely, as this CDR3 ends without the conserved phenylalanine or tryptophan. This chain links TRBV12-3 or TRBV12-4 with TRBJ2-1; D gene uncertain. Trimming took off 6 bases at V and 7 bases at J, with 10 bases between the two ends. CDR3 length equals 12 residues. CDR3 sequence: CASSLTGNEQFC. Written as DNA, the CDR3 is TGTGCCAGCAGCCTTACTGGGAATGAGCAGTTCTGC.

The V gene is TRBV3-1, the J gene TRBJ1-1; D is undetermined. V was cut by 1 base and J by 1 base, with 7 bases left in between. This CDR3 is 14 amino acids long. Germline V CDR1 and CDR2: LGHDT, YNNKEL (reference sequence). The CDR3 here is CASSQGSENTEAFF. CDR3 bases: TGTGCCAGCAGCCAAGGATCAGAGAACACTGAAGCTTTCTTT.

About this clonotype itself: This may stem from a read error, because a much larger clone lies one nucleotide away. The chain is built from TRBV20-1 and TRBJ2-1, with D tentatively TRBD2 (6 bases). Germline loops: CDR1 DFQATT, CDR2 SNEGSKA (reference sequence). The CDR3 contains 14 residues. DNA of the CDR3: TGTAGTCCGCAGCCTGCGGGATATAACAATGGGCAGTTCTTC. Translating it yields CSPQPAGYNNGQFF.

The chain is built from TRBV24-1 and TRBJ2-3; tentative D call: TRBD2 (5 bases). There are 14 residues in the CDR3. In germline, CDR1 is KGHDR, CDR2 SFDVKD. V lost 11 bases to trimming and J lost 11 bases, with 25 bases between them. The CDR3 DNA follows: TGTGCCAGCTCCCAGCCCGGAGCCGGGGAATTGCAGTATTTT. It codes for CASSQPGAGELQYF.

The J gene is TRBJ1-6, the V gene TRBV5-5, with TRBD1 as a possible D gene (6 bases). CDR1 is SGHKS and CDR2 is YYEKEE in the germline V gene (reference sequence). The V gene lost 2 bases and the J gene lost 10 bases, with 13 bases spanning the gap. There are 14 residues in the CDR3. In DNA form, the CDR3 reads TGTGCCAGCAGCTTACCAGGGGTTGGATCACCCCTCCACTTT. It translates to CASSLPGVGSPLHF.

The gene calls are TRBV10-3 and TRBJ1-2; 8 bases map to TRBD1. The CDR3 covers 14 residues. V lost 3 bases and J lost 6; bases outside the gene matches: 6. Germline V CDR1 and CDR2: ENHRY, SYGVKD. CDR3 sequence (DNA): TGTGCCATCAGTGATTGGGCACAGGGGGATGGCTACACCTTC. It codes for CAISDWAQGDGYTF.

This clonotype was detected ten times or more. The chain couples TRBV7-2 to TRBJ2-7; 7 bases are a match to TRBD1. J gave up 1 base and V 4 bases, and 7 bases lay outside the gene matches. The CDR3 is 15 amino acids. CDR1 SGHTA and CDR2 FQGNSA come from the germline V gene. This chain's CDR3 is CASSSEPGQSYEQYF. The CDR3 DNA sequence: TGTGCCAGCAGCTCGGAACCGGGACAGTCCTACGAGCAGTACTTC. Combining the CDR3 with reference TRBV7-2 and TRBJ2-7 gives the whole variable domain GAGVSQSPSNKVTEKGKDVELRCDPISGHTALYWYRQSLGQGLEFLIYFQGNSAPDKSGLPSDRFSAERTGGSVSTLTIQRTQQEDSAVYLCASSSEPGQSYEQYFGPGTRLTVT.

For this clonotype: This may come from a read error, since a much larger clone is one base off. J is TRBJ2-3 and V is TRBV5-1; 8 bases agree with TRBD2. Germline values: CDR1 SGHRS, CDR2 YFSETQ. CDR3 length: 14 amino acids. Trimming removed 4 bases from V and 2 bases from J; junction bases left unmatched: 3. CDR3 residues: CASSLSGVTDTQYF. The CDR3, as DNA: TGCGCCAGCAGCCTTAGCGGGGTCACAGATACGCAGTATTTT.

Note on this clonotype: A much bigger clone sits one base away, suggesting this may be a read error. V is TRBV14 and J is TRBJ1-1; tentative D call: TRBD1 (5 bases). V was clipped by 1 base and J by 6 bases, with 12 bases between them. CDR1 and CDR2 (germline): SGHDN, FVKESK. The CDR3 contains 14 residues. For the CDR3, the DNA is TGTGCCAGCAGCCAAGGGGGACCGTGCGCTGAAGCTTTCTTT. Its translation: CASSQGGPCAEAFF.

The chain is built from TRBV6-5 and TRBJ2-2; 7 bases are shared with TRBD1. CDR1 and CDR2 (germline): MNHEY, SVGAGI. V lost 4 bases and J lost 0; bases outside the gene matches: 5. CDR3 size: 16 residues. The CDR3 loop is CASSSTGAANTGELFF. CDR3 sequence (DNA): TGTGCCAGCAGTTCCACAGGGGCCGCGAACACCGGGGAGCTGTTTTTT.

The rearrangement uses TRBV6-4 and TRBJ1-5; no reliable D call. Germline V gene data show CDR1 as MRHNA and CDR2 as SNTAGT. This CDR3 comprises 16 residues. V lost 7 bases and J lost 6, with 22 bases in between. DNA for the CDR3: TGTGCCAGCACCGAAAGTTGGCCACCCTTGGGTCAGCCCCAGCATTTT. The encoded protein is CASTESWPPLGQPQHF.

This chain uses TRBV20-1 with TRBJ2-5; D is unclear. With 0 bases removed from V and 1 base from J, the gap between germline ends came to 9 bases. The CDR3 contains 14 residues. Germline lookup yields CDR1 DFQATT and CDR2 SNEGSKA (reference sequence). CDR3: CSARDPIGQETQYF. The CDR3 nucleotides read TGCAGTGCTAGAGATCCGATTGGCCAAGAGACCCAGTACTTC.

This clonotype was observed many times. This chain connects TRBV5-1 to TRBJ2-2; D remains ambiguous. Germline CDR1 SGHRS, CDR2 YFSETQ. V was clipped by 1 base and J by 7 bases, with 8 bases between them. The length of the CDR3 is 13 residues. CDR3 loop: CASSLTFFGELFF. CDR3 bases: TGCGCCAGCAGCTTGACCTTCTTCGGGGAGCTGTTTTTT.

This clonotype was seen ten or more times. CDR3 in amino acids: CSARGRDRATDTQYF. In DNA form, the CDR3 reads TGCAGTGCTAGGGGCCGGGACAGAGCCACAGATACGCAGTATTTT. V is TRBV20-1 and J is TRBJ2-3; 7 bases line up with TRBD1. The CDR3 extends over 15 amino acids. V lost 3 bases, J lost 2 bases, and 8 bases stayed unmatched. Germline CDR1 DFQATT, CDR2 SNEGSKA (reference sequence).

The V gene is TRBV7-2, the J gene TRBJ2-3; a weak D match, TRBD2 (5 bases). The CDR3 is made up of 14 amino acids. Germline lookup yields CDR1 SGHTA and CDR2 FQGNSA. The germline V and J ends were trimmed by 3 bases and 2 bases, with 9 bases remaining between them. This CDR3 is CASSLGVLTDTQYF. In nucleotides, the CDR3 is TGTGCCAGCAGCTTGGGAGTCCTCACAGATACGCAGTATTTT.

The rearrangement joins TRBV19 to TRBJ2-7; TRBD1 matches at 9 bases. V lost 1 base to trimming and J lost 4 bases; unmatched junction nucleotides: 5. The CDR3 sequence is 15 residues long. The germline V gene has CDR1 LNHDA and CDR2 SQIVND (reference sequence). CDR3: CASSIVSGQGYEQYF. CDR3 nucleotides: TGTGCCAGTAGTATAGTGTCGGGACAGGGTTACGAGCAGTACTTC.

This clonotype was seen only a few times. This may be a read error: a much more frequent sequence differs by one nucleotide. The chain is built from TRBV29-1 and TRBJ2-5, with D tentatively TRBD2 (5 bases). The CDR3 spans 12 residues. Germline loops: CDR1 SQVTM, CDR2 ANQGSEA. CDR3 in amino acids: CSASGPEETQSF. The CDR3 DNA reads TGCAGCGCCTCCGGACCGGAGGAGACCCAGTCCTTC.

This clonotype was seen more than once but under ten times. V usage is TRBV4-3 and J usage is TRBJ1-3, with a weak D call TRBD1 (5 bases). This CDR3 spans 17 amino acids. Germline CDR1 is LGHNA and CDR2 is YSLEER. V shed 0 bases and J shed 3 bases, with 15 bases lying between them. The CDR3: CASSQDLVRENGNTIYF. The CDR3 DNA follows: TGCGCCAGCAGCCAAGATTTGGTCAGGGAGAATGGAAACACCATATATTTT.

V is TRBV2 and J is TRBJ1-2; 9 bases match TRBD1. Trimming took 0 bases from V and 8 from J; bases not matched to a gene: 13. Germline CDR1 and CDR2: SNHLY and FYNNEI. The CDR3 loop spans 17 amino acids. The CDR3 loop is CASSEAVGTGIKEGYTF. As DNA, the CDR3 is TGTGCCAGCAGTGAAGCGGTCGGGACAGGGATCAAGGAAGGCTACACCTTC.

CDR3 amino acids: CASSPGGQPQHF. CDR3 sequence (DNA): TGTGCCAGCAGCCCAGGGGGCCAGCCCCAGCATTTT. The chain couples TRBV7-2 to TRBJ1-5; TRBD1 agrees at 8 bases. V shed 5 bases and J 7 bases; nucleotides not matched to a gene: 1. The CDR3 extends over 12 amino acids. Per the germline V gene, CDR1 is SGHTA and CDR2 is FQGNSA.

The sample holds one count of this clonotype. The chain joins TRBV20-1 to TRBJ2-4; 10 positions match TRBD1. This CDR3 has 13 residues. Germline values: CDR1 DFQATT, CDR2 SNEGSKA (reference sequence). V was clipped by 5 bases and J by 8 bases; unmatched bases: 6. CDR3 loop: CSAPRTGGYIQYF. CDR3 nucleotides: TGCAGTGCTCCTCGGACAGGGGGGTACATTCAGTACTTC.

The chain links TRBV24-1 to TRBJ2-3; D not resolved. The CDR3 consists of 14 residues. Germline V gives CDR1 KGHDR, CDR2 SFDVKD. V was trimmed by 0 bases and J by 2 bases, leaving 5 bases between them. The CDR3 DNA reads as TGTGCCACCAGTGATTTGGACACCACAGATACGCAGTATTTT. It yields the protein CATSDLDTTDTQYF.

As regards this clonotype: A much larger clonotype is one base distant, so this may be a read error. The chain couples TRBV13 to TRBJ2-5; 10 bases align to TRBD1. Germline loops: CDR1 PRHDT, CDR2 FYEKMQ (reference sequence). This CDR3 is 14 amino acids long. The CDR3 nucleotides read TGTTCCAGCAGCCCCGACAGGGGGCGGGAGACCCAGTACTTC. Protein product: CSSSPDRGRETQYF.